This TCR beta chain was observed in a study of T cells after yellow fever vaccination. Points from the study as a whole: Weaker overall was a secondary response that nonetheless peaked faster, on day 5 versus 15.

One entry per CDR3 protein, called by TCRdb with MiXCR from the 5' RACE reads. The data contain hundreds of thousands of distinct CDR3 sequences, more than 9% of them singletons. As to this clonotype: Its antigen is currently unknown.

This CDR3 comprises 12 residues. Between the trimmed V and J ends, which lost 6 bases and 3 bases, there was a span of 8 bases. Germline V lookup: CDR1 LGHDT, CDR2 YNNKEL (reference sequence). The input for sequencing was PBMCs, taken on the day of the first yellow fever vaccination. The V and J genes are TRBV3-1 and TRBJ2-5, with unresolved D. This clonotype was sampled from a man between 18 and 35 years old who received the YFV17D yellow fever vaccine. CDR3 nucleotides: TGTGCCAGCAGTCGGACGGAAGAGACCCAGTACTTC. This translates into CASSRTEETQYF.